Each of the 3 T cell receptor beta chains below was sequenced from the same sample in a study of T cell clonotyping in hematopoietic cell transplantation. TCRdb keeps only in-frame clones here, not all; method: immunoSEQ multiplex PCR. The sample has about 16,000 clones; approximately 85% are singletons. Sequenced sample: peripheral blood mononuclear cells. Source of these receptors: a woman aged 40 to 49 in good health. Some clones in this sample may be carry-over from other donors' samples.

This clone was found once. V is TRBV9 and J is TRBJ1-4; possible D gene TRBD1, 5 bases. Trimming stripped 0 bases from V and 6 bases from J, with 12 bases between. Germline assignment: CDR1 SGDLS and CDR2 YYNGEE. This CDR3 comprises 15 residues. CDR3 residues: CASSVVGGKDEKLFF. CDR3 bases: TGTGCCAGCAGCGTAGTCGGGGGTAAGGATGAAAAACTGTTTTTT.

This CDR3 reads CASSSSGLGRLYF. In DNA form, the CDR3 reads TGTGCCAGCAGCTCCTCCGGGTTAGGCAGGCTGTACTTC. The chain links TRBV7-3 to TRBJ2-7, with D unclear. CDR3 size: 13 residues. Trimming removed 4 bases from V and 12 bases from J, with 19 bases in between. The germline V gene has CDR1 SGHTA and CDR2 FQGTGA.

The chain employs TRBV4-2 and TRBJ1-5, with 10 positions matching TRBD1. The J segment lost 6 bases and the V segment lost 1 base, leaving 3 bases of the junction unmatched. Germline lookup yields CDR1 LGHNA and CDR2 YNFKEQ. This CDR3 region has 15 residues. The CDR3 here is CASSQGTGGIQPQHF. As DNA, the CDR3 is TGTGCCAGCAGCCAAGGGACAGGGGGAATTCAGCCCCAGCATTTT.